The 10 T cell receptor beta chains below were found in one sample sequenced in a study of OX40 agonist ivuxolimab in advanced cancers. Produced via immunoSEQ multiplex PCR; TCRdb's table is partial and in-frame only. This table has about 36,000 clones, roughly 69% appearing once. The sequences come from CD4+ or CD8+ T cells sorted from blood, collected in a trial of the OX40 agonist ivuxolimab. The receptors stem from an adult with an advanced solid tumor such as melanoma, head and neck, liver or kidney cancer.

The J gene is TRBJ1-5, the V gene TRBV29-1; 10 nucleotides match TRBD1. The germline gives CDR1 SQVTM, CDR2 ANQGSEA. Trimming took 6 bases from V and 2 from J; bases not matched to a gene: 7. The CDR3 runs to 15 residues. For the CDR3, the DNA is TGCAGCGTGGCCGGGACAGGGGTAGGCAATCAGCCCCAGCATTTT. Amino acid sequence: CSVAGTGVGNQPQHF.

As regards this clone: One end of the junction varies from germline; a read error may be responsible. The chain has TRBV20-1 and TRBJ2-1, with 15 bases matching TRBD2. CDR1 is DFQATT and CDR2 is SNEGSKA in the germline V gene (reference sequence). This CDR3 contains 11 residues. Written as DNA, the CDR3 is TGCAGTGCACCCGGACTAGCGGGGGGGCTCTTC. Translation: CSAPGLAGGLF.

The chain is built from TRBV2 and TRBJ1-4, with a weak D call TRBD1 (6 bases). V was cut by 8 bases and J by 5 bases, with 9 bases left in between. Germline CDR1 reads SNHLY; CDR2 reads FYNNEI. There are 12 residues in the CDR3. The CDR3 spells CASRQENEKLFF. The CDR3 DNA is TGTGCCAGCCGACAGGAAAATGAAAAACTGTTTTTT.

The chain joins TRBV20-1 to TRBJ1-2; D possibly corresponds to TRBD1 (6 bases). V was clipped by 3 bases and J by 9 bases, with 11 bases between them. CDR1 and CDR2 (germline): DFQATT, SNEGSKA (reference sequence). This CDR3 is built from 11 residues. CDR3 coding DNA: TGCAGTGCTAGGAAGGACAGCCGCTACACCTTC. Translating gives CSARKDSRYTF.

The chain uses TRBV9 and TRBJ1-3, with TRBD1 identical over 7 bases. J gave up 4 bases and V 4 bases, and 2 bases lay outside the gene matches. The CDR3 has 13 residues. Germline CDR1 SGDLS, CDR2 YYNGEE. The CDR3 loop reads CASSSGQGNTIYF. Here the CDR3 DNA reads TGTGCCAGCAGCTCGGGACAGGGAAACACCATATATTTT.

This CDR3 is CASTTSGSAQETQYF. DNA of the CDR3: TGTGCCAGCACCACCTCGGGGAGTGCGCAAGAGACCCAGTACTTC. The rearrangement uses TRBV11-1 and TRBJ2-5, with D maybe TRBD2 (5 bases). The CDR3 has 15 residues. Germline CDR1 is SGHAT and CDR2 is FQDESV (reference sequence). The V gene lost 7 bases and the J gene lost 2 bases, with 17 bases spanning the gap.

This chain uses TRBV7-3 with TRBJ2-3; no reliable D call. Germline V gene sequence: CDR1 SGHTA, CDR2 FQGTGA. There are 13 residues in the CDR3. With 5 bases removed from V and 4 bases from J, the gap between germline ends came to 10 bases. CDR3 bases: TGTGCCAGCAGCCAGATCTCTGCAGATACGCAGTATTTT. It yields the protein CASSQISADTQYF.

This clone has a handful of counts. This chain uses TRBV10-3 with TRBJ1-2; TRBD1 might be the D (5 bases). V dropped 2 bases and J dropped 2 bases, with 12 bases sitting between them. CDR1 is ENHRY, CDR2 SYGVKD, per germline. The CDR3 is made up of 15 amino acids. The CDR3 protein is CAISEIPRQNYGYTF. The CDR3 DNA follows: TGTGCCATCAGTGAGATCCCCCGACAGAACTATGGCTACACCTTC.

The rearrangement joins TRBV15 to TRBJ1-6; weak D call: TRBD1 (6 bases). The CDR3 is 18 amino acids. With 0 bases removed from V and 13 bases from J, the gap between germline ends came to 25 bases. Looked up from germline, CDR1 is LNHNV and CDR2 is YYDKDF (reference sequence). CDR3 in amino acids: CATSRDRSSGDTVRPLHF. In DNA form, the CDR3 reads TGTGCCACCAGCAGAGATAGAAGTTCAGGGGACACTGTTCGCCCCCTCCACTTT.

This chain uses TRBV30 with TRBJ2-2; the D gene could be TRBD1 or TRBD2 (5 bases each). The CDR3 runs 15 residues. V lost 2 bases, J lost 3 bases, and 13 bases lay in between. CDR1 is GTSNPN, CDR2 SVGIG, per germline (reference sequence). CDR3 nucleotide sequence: TGTGCCTGGAGTCCAGAGGGGTTGGACACCGGGGAGCTGTTTTTT. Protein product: CAWSPEGLDTGELFF.